This is a list of T cell receptor beta chains from one sample in a study of cytomegalovirus exposure and HLA in healthy donors. The method was immunoSEQ multiplex PCR; TCRdb's version includes in-frame clones alone and lacks a portion of them. This table holds roughly 160,000 clones, roughly 85% found once. The material sequenced was PBMCs. The source of these receptors is a boy younger than 10 in good health and CMV-seronegative. CDR3s include the opening cysteine and the closing phenylalanine or tryptophan. The D gene is left open where the match is weak. Size tells how often a clone was seen (once, few, many) or the class of an expanded clone, and some rows leave it out.

TRBD1	-	14	TRBV28	TRBJ2-5	CASSIGTGQETQYF	TGTGCCAGCAGTATCGGGACAGGTCAAGAGACCCAGTACTTC
TRBD1	-	16	TRBV7-9	TRBJ1-1	CASSQRQGGFDTEAFF	TGTGCCAGCAGCCAGCGACAGGGGGGTTTCGACACTGAAGCTTTCTTT
-	-	13	TRBV25-1	TRBJ1-3	CASSDSSGNTIYF	TGTGCCAGCAGTGACAGCTCTGGAAACACCATATATTTT
-	-	14	TRBV5-1	TRBJ2-3	CASSSRGRTDTQYF	TGCGCCAGCAGCTCCAGGGGTAGAACAGATACGCAGTATTTT
-	-	11	TRBV2	TRBJ1-1	CASIRGAEAFF	TGTGCCAGCATTAGGGGTGCTGAAGCTTTCTTT
TRBD1	-	14	TRBV5-1	TRBJ1-5	CASSSQGGDQPQHF	TGCGCCAGCAGCTCCCAGGGGGGCGATCAGCCCCAGCATTTT
-	-	12	TRBV4-1	TRBJ1-4	CASSQVAEFLFF	TGCGCCAGCAGCCAAGTGGCAGAATTCCTGTTTTTT
TRBD1	few	15	TRBV2	TRBJ1-1	CASRATTGGSTEAFF	TGTGCCAGCAGGGCAACGACAGGGGGATCGACTGAAGCTTTCTTT
-	few	15	TRBV5-1	TRBJ2-7	CASSLGLTLVYEQYF	TGCGCCAGCAGCTTGGGACTTACGCTCGTCTACGAGCAGTACTTC
-	once	14	TRBV6-6	TRBJ2-3	CASSYATPGGTQYF	TGTGCCAGCAGTTACGCGACTCCCGGAGGTACGCAGTATTTT
-	-	16	TRBV9	TRBJ1-5	CASSGGVGGSNQPQHF	TGTGCCAGCAGCGGGGGAGTTGGGGGGAGCAATCAGCCCCAGCATTTT
-	-	12	TRBV30	TRBJ2-1	CAWITQGSEQFF	TGTGCCTGGATTACCCAGGGGAGTGAGCAGTTCTTC
TRBD1	-	18	TRBV5-6	TRBJ2-1	CASSGGQGAPQPYNEQFF	TGTGCCAGCAGCGGGGGACAGGGGGCCCCTCAACCCTACAATGAGCAGTTCTTC
TRBD2	once	17	TRBV28	TRBJ2-1	CASSLVPRTSGDNEQFF	TGTGCCAGCAGTTTAGTTCCGAGGACTAGCGGGGACAATGAGCAGTTCTTC
-	-	14	TRBV7-9	TRBJ2-5	CASSPVVAQETQYF	TGTGCCAGCAGCCCCGTTGTAGCCCAAGAGACCCAGTACTTC
-	-	13	TRBV29-1	TRBJ2-3	CSVEGQYTDTQYF	TGCAGCGTTGAAGGGCAGTACACAGATACGCAGTATTTT
TRBD2	-	15	TRBV6-1	TRBJ2-5	CASSRLAGVQETQYF	TGTGCCAGCAGCCGACTAGCGGGGGTCCAAGAGACCCAGTACTTC
-	-	17	TRBV5-1	TRBJ2-2	CASSPWVGGSNDGELFF	TGCGCCAGCAGCCCCTGGGTAGGAGGGAGTAACGACGGGGAGCTGTTTTTT
-	-	13	TRBV2	TRBJ1-5	CASDRNSNQPQHF	TGTGCCAGCGACAGGAATAGCAATCAGCCCCAGCATTTT
TRBD2	-	16	TRBV9	TRBJ2-1	CASSPPLAGELDEQFF	TGTGCCAGCAGCCCCCCGCTAGCGGGAGAGCTGGATGAGCAGTTCTTC
TRBD2	-	15	TRBV5-1	TRBJ2-1	CASYLGGSSYNEQFF	TGCGCCAGCTACCTCGGGGGGAGCTCCTACAATGAGCAGTTCTTC
-	-	14	TRBV7-9	TRBJ1-5	CASTSEGGPQPQHF	TGTGCCAGCACCTCAGAGGGGGGGCCTCAGCCCCAGCATTTT
TRBD1	-	15	TRBV2	TRBJ1-5	CASRDRTGGNQPQHF	TGTGCCAGCAGGGACAGGACAGGGGGTAATCAGCCCCAGCATTTT
TRBD2	once	19	TRBV5-1	TRBJ2-4	CASSPGTSGGPLAKNIQYF	TGCGCCAGCAGCCCGGGGACTAGCGGGGGGCCCCTAGCCAAAAACATTCAGTACTTC
-	-	13	TRBV30	TRBJ2-7	CAYNPRPPYEQYF	TGTGCCTACAACCCTCGTCCTCCCTACGAGCAGTACTTC
TRBD1	few	14	TRBV27	TRBJ2-7	CASSPRDRVHEQYF	TGTGCCAGCAGTCCCCGGGACAGGGTCCACGAGCAGTACTTC
TRBD2	-	20	TRBV2	TRBJ2-1	CASGPKLGLAGEGSYNEQFF	TGTGCCAGCGGTCCCAAACTAGGACTAGCGGGAGAGGGGTCCTACAATGAGCAGTTCTTC
TRBD1	-	15	TRBV4-1	TRBJ1-5	CASSPGTGGGQPQHF	TGCGCCAGCAGCCCGGGGACAGGGGGCGGTCAGCCCCAGCATTTT
TRBD1	-	15	TRBV11-2	TRBJ2-1	CASSPDRGLSNEQFF	TGTGCCAGCAGCCCAGACAGGGGGCTGAGCAATGAGCAGTTCTTC
TRBD2	-	16	TRBV7-8	TRBJ2-1	CASSSFPREGYNEQFF	TGTGCCAGCAGCTCCTTTCCCAGGGAGGGATACAATGAGCAGTTCTTC
-	-	16	TRBV27	TRBJ2-7	CASSLSRSPVYYEQYF	TGTGCCAGCAGTTTATCGAGGAGTCCTGTATACTACGAGCAGTACTTC
-	once	19	TRBV7-9	TRBJ1-1	CASSILTGTQLGRGTEAFF	TGTGCCAGCAGCATCCTAACGGGTACTCAACTGGGGCGTGGCACTGAAGCTTTCTTT
TRBD1	-	15	TRBV6-1	TRBJ1-2	CASSVGGTAHYGYTF	TGTGCCAGCAGTGTAGGGGGGACAGCCCACTATGGCTACACCTTC
-	-	11	TRBV28	TRBJ2-7	CASSSAYEQYF	TGTGCCAGCAGTTCGGCCTACGAGCAGTACTTC
TRBD1	-	15	TRBV27	TRBJ1-6	CASSFGTGKISPLHF	TGTGCCAGCAGTTTCGGGACAGGGAAAATTTCACCCCTCCACTTT
TRBD1	-	15	TRBV13	TRBJ2-5	CASSSRQGKLETQYF	TGTGCCAGCAGCTCTAGACAGGGAAAATTAGAGACCCAGTACTTC
-	-	15	TRBV28	TRBJ1-4	CASSLWGRLNEKLFF	TGTGCCAGCAGTTTATGGGGCAGGCTTAATGAAAAACTGTTTTTT